This TCR beta chain emerged from a study of shared clonotypes between healthy human individuals (dated by TCRdb to 2020 to 2021). Context from the whole study: The cohort comprised two women and a few men aged 18 to 49 years. Per donor, leukapheresis produced somewhere between about 0.9 and 9 billion PBMCs. The study deeply sequenced blood TCR repertoires of several healthy adults to estimate repertoire size and the extent of clonotype sharing between individuals. Different laboratories and diverse techniques were used to prepare libraries and sequence TCR repertoires, to increase sequencing depth and limit assay-specific biases.

Trimming removed 4 bases from V and 3 bases from J, leaving 1 base between the germline ends. The germline V gene encodes CDR1 MNHEY and CDR2 SMNVEV (reference sequence). Its CDR3 holds 10 amino acids, cysteine through phenylalanine. Only CDR3 DNA is held: 30 bases, read in frame from base 1. What the work shows at the level of the full study, not this receptor alone: Based on pairwise subsampling, the degree of clonotype sharing among donors was expected to be affected by sequencing depth. Sampling was limited to blood, and TCR repertoires in tissue likely differ from TCR repertoires in blood. The small number of donors limited the genetic and exposure-history diversity represented.

For this clone: Its binding antigen is unknown. A read error may explain this, as a much larger clone is one base away.

Healthy HIV-negative adults with no recently reported acute infections or vaccinations were included as donors. All donors were Caucasian adults living in Nashville, Tennessee, USA. For unsorted samples, some 90 million PBMCs were counted, and genomic DNA was extracted using the QIAamp DNA Blood Mini kit. After blood collection by leukapheresis, PBMCs were isolated using Ficoll-Histopaque density gradient centrifugation and then cryopreserved in the vapor phase of liquid nitrogen. Using the deep immunoSEQ assay, TCR CDR3 regions were amplified from genomic DNA by multiplex PCR. Extracted genomic DNA from each cell subset was spread evenly across all wells of several immunoSEQ 96-well plates, with each plate serving as a replicate. For unsorted PBMC, around 310 ng of genomic DNA, equivalent to around 30,000 T cell genomes, went into each replicate PCR. Unsorted PBMC genomic DNA was sequenced across ten immunoSEQ deep assay plates. The purified libraries were quantified using a Qubit 3.0 fluorometer, sized with a Bioanalyzer 2100, and then quantified again using the KAPA Library Quantification kit. A separate single-read 150-cycle Illumina NextSeq 550 flow cell was used to sequence each immunoSEQ 96-well plate. The original pipeline was this. The immunoSEQ output contained only junctional sequences without quality scores, so filtering could not match that applied to full-length reads. Sequences were annotated with PyIR, a Python wrapper for IgBLAST v1.9, and V/J genes and CDR3 were assigned using IMGT germline references. Reads were removed for weak V/J assignments (E-value above 1e-6), missing CDR3, stop codons, out-of-frame junctions, or ambiguous translated residues. A V3J clonotype was defined by an identical inferred V gene, J gene, and CDR3 amino acid sequence. The percentage overlap between two repertoires was calculated by dividing the number of shared unique clonotypes by the size of the smaller repertoire. RTK rarefaction, the Chao1 estimator, and Recon v2.1 estimates of unobserved clonotypes were used to assess repertoire richness. TCRdb limited this immuneACCESS table to in-frame rearrangements with V and J called. A share of clones is missing; checked studies link under half to unresolved V genes, and the rest is unexplained. V, J and clone size derive from that table, while D and trimming were established from the DNA sequence. Recorded for this sample are about 480,000 clones; about four fifths of them occurred a single time. The ten largest clones take up around 13% of the sample.

Material for sequencing was PBMCs. This receptor was taken from a woman aged 40 to 49 in good health. Some clones in this sample may be carry-over from other donors' samples. This chain joins TRBV27 to TRBJ2-7, with no confident D gene call. The nucleotide sequence is TGTGCCAGCAGTTACTACGAGCAGTACTTC. Translated, this gives CASSYYEQYF.